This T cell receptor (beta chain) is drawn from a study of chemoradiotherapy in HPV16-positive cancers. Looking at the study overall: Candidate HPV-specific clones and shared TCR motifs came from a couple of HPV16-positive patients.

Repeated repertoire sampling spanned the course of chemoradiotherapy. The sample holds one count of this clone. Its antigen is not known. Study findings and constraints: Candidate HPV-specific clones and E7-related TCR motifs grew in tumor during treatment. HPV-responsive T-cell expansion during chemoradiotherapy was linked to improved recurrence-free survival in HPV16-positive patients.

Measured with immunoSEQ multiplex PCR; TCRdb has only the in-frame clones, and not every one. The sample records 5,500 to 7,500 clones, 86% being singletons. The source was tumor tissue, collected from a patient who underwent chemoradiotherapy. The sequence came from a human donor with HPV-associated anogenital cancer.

The CDR3 here is CASSLRDRGGNQPQHF. CDR3 bases: TGTGCCAGCAGCCTACGGGACAGGGGCGGCAATCAGCCCCAGCATTTT. V usage is TRBV5-6 and J usage is TRBJ1-5, with 10 bases matching TRBD1. V gave up 4 bases and J gave up 2 bases; unmatched junction bases: 6. This CDR3 spans 16 amino acids. Per the germline V gene, CDR1 is SGHDT and CDR2 is YYEEEE.